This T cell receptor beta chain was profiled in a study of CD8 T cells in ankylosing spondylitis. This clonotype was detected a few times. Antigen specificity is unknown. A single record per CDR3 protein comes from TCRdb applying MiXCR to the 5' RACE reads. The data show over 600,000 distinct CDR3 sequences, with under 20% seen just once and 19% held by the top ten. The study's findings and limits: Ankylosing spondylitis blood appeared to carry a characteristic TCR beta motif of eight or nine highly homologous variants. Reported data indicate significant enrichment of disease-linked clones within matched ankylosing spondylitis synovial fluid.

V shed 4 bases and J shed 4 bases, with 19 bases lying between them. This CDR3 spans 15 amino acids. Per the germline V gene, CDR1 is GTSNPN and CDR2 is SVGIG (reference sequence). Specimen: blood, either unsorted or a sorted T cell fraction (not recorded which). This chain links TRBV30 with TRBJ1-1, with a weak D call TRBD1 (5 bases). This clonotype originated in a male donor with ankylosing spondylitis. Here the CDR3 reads CAWTFSLSGGTEAFF. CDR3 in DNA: TGTGCCTGGACCTTTTCCCTTTCCGGGGGCACTGAAGCTTTCTTT.